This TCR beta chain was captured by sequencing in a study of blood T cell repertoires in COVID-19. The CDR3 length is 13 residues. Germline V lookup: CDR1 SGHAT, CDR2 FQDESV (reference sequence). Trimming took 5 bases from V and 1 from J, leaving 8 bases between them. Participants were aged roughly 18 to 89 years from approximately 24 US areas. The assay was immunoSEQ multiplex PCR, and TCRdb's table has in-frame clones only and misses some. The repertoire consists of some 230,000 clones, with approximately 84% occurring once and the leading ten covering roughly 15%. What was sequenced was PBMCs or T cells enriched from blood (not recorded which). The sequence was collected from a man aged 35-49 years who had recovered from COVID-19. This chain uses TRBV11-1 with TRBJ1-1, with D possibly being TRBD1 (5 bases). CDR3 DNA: TGTGCCAGCAGCCGACAGAGGAACACTGAAGCTTTCTTT. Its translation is CASSRQRNTEAFF. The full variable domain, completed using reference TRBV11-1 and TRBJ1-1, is EAEVAQSPRYKITEKSQAVAFWCDPISGHATLYWYRQILGQGPELLVQFQDESVVDDSQLPKDRFSAERLKGVDSTLKIQPAELGDSAMYLCASSRQRNTEAFFGQGTRLTVV.